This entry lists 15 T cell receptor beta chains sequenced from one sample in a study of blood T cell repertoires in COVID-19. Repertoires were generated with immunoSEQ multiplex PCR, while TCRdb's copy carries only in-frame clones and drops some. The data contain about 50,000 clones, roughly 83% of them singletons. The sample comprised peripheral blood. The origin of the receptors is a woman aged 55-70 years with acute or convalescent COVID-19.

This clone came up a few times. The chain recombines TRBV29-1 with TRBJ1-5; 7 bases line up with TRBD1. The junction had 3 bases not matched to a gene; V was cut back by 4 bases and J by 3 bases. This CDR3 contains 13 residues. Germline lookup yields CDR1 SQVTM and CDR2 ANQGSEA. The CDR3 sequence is CSVVQGYNQPQHF. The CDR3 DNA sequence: TGCAGCGTTGTACAGGGGTACAATCAGCCCCAGCATTTT.

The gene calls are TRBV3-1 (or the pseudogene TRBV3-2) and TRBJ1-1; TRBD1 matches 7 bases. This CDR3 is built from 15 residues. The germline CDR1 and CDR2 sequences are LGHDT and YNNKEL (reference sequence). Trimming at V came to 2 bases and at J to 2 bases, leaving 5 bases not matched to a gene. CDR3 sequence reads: CASSQTGTDNTEAFF. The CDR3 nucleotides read TGTGCCAGCAGCCAAACCGGGACAGATAACACTGAAGCTTTCTTT.

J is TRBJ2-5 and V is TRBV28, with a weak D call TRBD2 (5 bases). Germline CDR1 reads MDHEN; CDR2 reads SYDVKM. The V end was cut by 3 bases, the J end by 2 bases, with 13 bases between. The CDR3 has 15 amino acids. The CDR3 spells CASSFLGSGQETQYF. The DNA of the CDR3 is TGTGCCAGCAGTTTTTTGGGGTCGGGGCAAGAGACCCAGTACTTC.

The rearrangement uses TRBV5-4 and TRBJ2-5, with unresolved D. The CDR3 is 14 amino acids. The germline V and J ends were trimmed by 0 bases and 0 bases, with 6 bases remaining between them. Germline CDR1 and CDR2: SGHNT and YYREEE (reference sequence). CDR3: CASSLAGNQETQYF. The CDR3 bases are TGTGCCAGCAGCTTGGCAGGTAACCAAGAGACCCAGTACTTC.

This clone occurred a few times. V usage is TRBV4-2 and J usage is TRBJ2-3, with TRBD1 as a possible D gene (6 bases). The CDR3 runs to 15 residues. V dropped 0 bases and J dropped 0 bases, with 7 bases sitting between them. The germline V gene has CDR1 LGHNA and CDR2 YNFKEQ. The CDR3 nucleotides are TGTGCCAGCAGCCAAGACAGGGGAAGCACAGATACGCAGTATTTT. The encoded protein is CASSQDRGSTDTQYF.

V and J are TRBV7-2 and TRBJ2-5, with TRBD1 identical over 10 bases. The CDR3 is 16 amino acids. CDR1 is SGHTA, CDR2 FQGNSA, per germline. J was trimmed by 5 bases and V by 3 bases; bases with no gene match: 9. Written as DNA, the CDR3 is TGTGCCAGCAGCTTGACGACAGGGGGCTCGCAGGAGACCCAGTACTTC. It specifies CASSLTTGGSQETQYF.

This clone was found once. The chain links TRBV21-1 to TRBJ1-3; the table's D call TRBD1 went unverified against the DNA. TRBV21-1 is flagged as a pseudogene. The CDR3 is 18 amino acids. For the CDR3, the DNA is TGTGCCAGCAGCAAAGTACCGGGACAGGGATCTACTGGAAACACCATATATTTT. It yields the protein CASSKVPGQGSTGNTIYF.

The CDR3 nucleotides are TGTGCCAGCTCACCACGGGCAGGGGAGCAGCCCCAGCATTTT. It encodes CASSPRAGEQPQHF. The chain couples TRBV18 to TRBJ1-5; possibly TRBD1 for D (6 bases). Germline loops: CDR1 KGHSH, CDR2 LQKENI. V lost 1 base to trimming and J lost 7 bases, with 11 bases between them. The CDR3 is 14 residues long.

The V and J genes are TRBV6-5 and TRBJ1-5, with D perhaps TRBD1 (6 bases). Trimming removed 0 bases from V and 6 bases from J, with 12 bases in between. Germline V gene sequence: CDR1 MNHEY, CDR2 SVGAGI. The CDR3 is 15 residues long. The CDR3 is CASSYSRGRGQPQHF. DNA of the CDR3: TGTGCCAGCAGTTACTCGAGGGGGAGAGGTCAGCCCCAGCATTTT.

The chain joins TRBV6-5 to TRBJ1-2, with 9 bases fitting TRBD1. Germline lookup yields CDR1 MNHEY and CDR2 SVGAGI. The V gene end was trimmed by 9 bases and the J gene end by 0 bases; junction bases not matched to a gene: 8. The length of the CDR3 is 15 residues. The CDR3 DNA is TGTGCCAGTAAGACCGGGACAGGGACTAACTATGGCTACACCTTC. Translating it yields CASKTGTGTNYGYTF.

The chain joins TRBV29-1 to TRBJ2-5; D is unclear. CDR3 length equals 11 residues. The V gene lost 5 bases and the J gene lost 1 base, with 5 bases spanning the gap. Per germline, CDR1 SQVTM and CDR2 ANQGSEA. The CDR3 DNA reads TGCAGCGTTCGGTCCCAAGAGACCCAGTACTTC. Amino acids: CSVRSQETQYF.

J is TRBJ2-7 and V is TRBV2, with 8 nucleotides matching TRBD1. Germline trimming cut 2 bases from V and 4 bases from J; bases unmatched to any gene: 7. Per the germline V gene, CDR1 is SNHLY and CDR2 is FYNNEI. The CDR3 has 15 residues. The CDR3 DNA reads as TGTGCCAGCAGTGAACAGGGGGCGCGAGGGTACGAGCAGTACTTC. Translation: CASSEQGARGYEQYF. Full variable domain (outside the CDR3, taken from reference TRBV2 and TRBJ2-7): EPEVTQTPSHQVTQMGQEVILRCVPISNHLYFYWYRQILGQKVEFLVSFYNNEISEKSEIFDDQFSVERPDGSNFTLKIRSTKLEDSAMYFCASSEQGARGYEQYFGPGTRLTVT.

CDR3 DNA sequence: TGTGCCAGCTCACCGACAGGGGGCAATTCACCCCTCCACTTT. Amino acids: CASSPTGGNSPLHF. The J gene is TRBJ1-6, the V gene TRBV18; 10 bases are a match to TRBD1. The CDR3 sequence is 14 residues long. Looked up from germline, CDR1 is KGHSH and CDR2 is LQKENI. The J segment lost 7 bases and the V segment lost 3 bases, leaving 0 bases of the junction unmatched.

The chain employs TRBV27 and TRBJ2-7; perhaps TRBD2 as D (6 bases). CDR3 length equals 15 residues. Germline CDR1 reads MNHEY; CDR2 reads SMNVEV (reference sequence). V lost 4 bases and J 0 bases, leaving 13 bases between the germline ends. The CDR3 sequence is CASSSPGLASYEQYF. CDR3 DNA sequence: TGTGCCAGCAGTTCGCCGGGACTTGCCTCCTACGAGCAGTACTTC.

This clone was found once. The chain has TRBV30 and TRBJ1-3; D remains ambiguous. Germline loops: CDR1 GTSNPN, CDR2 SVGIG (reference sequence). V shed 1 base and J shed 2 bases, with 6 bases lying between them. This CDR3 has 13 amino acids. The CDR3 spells CAWSGGAGNTIYF. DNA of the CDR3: TGTGCCTGGAGTGGGGGAGCTGGAAACACCATATATTTT.